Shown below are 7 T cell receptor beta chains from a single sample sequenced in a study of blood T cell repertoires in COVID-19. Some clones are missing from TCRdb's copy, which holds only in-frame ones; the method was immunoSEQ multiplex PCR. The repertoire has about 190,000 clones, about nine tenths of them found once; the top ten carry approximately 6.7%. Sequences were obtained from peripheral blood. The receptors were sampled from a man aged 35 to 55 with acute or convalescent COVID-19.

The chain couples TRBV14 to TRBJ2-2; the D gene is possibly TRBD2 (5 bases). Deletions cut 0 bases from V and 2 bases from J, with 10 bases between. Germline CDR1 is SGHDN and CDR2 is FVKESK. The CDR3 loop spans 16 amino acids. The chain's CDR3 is CASSQDLRTNTGELFF. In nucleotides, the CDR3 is TGTGCCAGCAGCCAAGATCTAAGGACTAACACCGGGGAGCTGTTTTTT.

The CDR3 sequence: CASSPGTGIYEQYF. DNA of the CDR3: TGTGCCAGCAGCCCCGGGACAGGCATCTACGAGCAGTACTTC. The J gene is TRBJ2-7, the V gene TRBV3-1 (or the pseudogene TRBV3-2), with 8 bases fitting TRBD1. This CDR3 has 14 amino acids. After removal of 4 bases from V and 3 bases from J, the junction contained 5 bases not matched to a gene. The germline V gene has CDR1 LGHDT and CDR2 YNNKEL (reference sequence).

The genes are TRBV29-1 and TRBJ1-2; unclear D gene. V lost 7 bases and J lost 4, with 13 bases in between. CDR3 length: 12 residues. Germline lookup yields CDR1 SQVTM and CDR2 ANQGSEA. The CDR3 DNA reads TGCAGCGCTACAGACGCTGTCTATGGCTACACCTTC. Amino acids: CSATDAVYGYTF.

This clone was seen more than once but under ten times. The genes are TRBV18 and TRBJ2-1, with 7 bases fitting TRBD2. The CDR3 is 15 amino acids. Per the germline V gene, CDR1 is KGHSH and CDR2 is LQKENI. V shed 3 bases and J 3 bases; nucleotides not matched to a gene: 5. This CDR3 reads CASSPSGGGYNEQFF. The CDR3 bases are TGTGCCAGCTCACCCTCGGGCGGGGGCTACAATGAGCAGTTCTTC.

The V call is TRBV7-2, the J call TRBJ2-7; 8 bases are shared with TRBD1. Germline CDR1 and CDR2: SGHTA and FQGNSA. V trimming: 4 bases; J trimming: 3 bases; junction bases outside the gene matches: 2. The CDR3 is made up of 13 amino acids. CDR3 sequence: CASSSDRGYEQYF. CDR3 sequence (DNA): TGTGCCAGCAGCTCAGACAGGGGCTACGAGCAGTACTTC. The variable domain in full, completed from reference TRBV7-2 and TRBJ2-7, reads GAGVSQSPSNKVTEKGKDVELRCDPISGHTALYWYRQSLGQGLEFLIYFQGNSAPDKSGLPSDRFSAERTGGSVSTLTIQRTQQEDSAVYLCASSSDRGYEQYFGPGTRLTVT.

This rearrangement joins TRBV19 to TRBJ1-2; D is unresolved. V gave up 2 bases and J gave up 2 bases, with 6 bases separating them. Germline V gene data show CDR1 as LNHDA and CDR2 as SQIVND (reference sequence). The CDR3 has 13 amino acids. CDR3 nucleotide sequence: TGTGCCAGTAGTATAAGCGACAACTATGGCTACACCTTC. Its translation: CASSISDNYGYTF.

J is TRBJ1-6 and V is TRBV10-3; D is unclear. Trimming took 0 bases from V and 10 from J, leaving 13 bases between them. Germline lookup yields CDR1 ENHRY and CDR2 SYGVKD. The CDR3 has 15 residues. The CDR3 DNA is TGTGCCATCAGTGAGTCGGTGGCAGGAGGGTCACCCCTCCACTTT. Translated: CAISESVAGGSPLHF.